This T cell receptor beta chain was recorded in a study of graft-versus-host responses after intestinal transplantation. V lost 3 bases and J lost 7; bases outside the gene matches: 11. The germline V gene has CDR1 LGHNA and CDR2 YSLEER. This CDR3 is 16 amino acids long. TCRdb's copy holds only in-frame clones and misses some; the assay was immunoSEQ multiplex PCR. The table has some 88,000 clones, just over 90% seen once. On this clone itself: Its antigen remains unidentified.

This receptor was obtained from a human donor who received an intestinal transplant. This chain connects TRBV4-3 to TRBJ2-1, with 8 bases lining up with TRBD2. The sample here was unstimulated CD8+ T cells sorted from spleen or lymph node cells, taken before intestinal transplant. The CDR3 loop is CASSHLSGDLSNEQFF. The DNA for the CDR3 is TGCGCCAGCAGCCACCTTAGCGGGGACCTTTCGAATGAGCAGTTCTTC.